The present T cell receptor beta chain was sequenced within a study of cytomegalovirus exposure and HLA in healthy donors. Turning to this clone: Its antigen is not identified.

CDR1 and CDR2 (germline): MDHEN, SYDVKM. The CDR3 length is 17 residues. Trimming took 3 bases from V and 6 from J; bases not matched to a gene: 13. Study-wide points: Relative to equally common others, HLA-associated TCR beta chains showed greater clonal expansion in a later analysis. Several of the most significant clusters were apparently associated with common viral pathogens in a later analysis.

PCR was performed using 60 Vbeta and 13 Jbeta primers. Sequencing used immunoSEQ multiplex PCR; TCRdb keeps in-frame clones, though not all of them. The repertoire has roughly 170,000 clones, roughly 80% of them found once; the top ten carry roughly 0.75%. The sequenced sample consisted of PBMCs. This TCR came from a woman aged 18 to 35 in good health and CMV-seronegative. The V and J genes are TRBV28 and TRBJ2-1; 8 bases fit TRBD2. The CDR3 region has the DNA TGTGCCAGCAGTTTTAGGGGGAAGAGCGCGGGAGGCAATGAGCAGTTCTTC. This encodes CASSFRGKSAGGNEQFF.